This entry lists 30 T cell receptor beta chains sequenced from one sample in a study of breast tumors, draining lymph nodes, adjacent tissues. Using its own MiXCR run on the multiplex PCR reads, TCRdb lists one record per CDR3 protein. The table shows approximately 210,000 distinct CDR3 sequences, with about a third occurring only once. Samples came from axillary lymph nodes draining the breast cancer. The sequenced material came from axillary lymph node tissue. These receptors came from a female donor with breast cancer. Some clones in this sample may be carry-over from other donors' samples.

In this sample, this clonotype turned up many times. The J gene is TRBJ2-3, the V gene TRBV20-1; D is unresolved. The germline CDR1 and CDR2 sequences are DFQATT and SNEGSKA (reference sequence). The CDR3 runs 9 residues. V lost 7 bases and J 4 bases, leaving 3 bases between the germline ends. The CDR3 protein is CSVSDTQYF. Here the CDR3 DNA reads TGCAGTGTGTCAGATACGCAGTATTTT.

This clonotype has ten or more counts. The J gene is TRBJ2-1, the V gene TRBV7-8; 8 bases line up with TRBD2. V shed 7 bases, J shed 5 bases, and the junction held 16 bases outside the gene matches. The CDR3 spans 17 residues. The V gene's germline CDR1 is SGHVS and CDR2 FQNEAQ. This CDR3 is CASTPLSTGGLNNEQFF. CDR3 coding DNA: TGTGCCAGCACCCCTCTGAGTACGGGAGGGCTTAACAATGAGCAGTTCTTC.

There are many counts of this clonotype. The rearrangement uses TRBV20-1 and TRBJ2-7; TRBD2 matches at 7 bases. CDR1 is DFQATT, CDR2 SNEGSKA, per germline (reference sequence). The CDR3 has 15 residues. V was clipped by 3 bases and J by 2 bases; unmatched bases: 10. The CDR3 spells CSASPSSGAAYEQYF. DNA for the CDR3: TGCAGTGCTAGTCCCTCAAGCGGGGCTGCCTACGAGCAGTACTTC.

Of note for this clonotype: The CDR3 carries no conserved terminal phenylalanine or tryptophan, so it likely arises from a read error. The chain links TRBV24-1 to TRBJ2-7, with 9 bases matching TRBD1. J was trimmed by 3 bases and V by 1 base; bases with no gene match: 12. The CDR3 is 18 residues long. Germline-derived CDR1 and CDR2 are KGHDR and SFDVKD. CDR3 region: CATSDLRTGAIEIYEQYH. CDR3 DNA: TGTGCCACCAGTGATTTAAGGACAGGGGCAATAGAAATCTACGAGCAGTACCAC.

The V gene is TRBV5-1, the J gene TRBJ2-3; TRBD2 matches 10 bases. CDR3 length: 18 amino acids. Looked up from germline, CDR1 is SGHRS and CDR2 is YFSETQ. The J segment lost 2 bases and the V segment lost 0 bases, leaving 9 bases of the junction unmatched. The CDR3 DNA reads as TGCGCCAGCAGCTTGGGAGGACTAGCGGAATACTTCACAGATACGCAGTATTTT. Translation gives CASSLGGLAEYFTDTQYF. Combining the CDR3 with reference TRBV5-1 and TRBJ2-3 gives the whole variable domain KAGVTQTPRYLIKTRGQQVTLSCSPISGHRSVSWYQQTPGQGLQFLFEYFSETQRNKGNFPGRFSGRQFSNSRSEMNVSTLELGDSALYLCASSLGGLAEYFTDTQYFGPGTRLTVL.

This clonotype was observed at least ten times. The genes are TRBV5-5 and TRBJ1-4; D uncertain. Germline values: CDR1 SGHKS, CDR2 YYEKEE (reference sequence). The germline V and J ends were trimmed by 4 bases and 2 bases, with 15 bases remaining between them. This CDR3 comprises 16 residues. The CDR3 reads CASSPGFGGTNEKLFF. Here the CDR3 DNA reads TGTGCCAGCAGCCCTGGGTTTGGTGGGACTAATGAAAAACTGTTTTTT.

The gene calls are TRBV11-2 and TRBJ1-4; D unclear. The CDR3 runs 15 residues. Germline V gene lookup returns CDR1 SGHAT and CDR2 FQNNGV. Trimming took 2 bases from V and 7 from J, leaving 14 bases between them. CDR3 amino acids: CASSLQPGMCEKLFF. DNA for the CDR3: TGTGCCAGCAGCTTACAACCGGGAATGTGTGAAAAACTGTTTTTT.

At least ten counts were recorded for this clonotype. V is TRBV5-1 and J is TRBJ2-3; TRBD2 aligns across 10 bases. This CDR3 comprises 15 residues. Germline-derived CDR1 and CDR2 are SGHRS and YFSETQ. V lost 4 bases and J lost 1; bases outside the gene matches: 3. The CDR3 sequence: CASSASGRGTDTQYF. CDR3 nucleotide sequence: TGCGCCAGCAGCGCTAGCGGGAGAGGCACAGATACGCAGTATTTT.

This clonotype was recorded at least ten times. This rearrangement joins TRBV9 to TRBJ2-7; tentative D call: TRBD1 (6 bases). The CDR3 extends over 13 amino acids. Germline-derived CDR1 and CDR2 are SGDLS and YYNGEE. V lost 4 bases and J lost 3, with 11 bases in between. In nucleotides, the CDR3 is TGTGCCAGCAGCCGGACAGTCTTCTACGAGCAGTACTTC. Translated, it gives CASSRTVFYEQYF.

This clonotype was detected a few times. It may be a read error: a sequence one base away is much more abundant. This chain uses TRBV20-1 with TRBJ2-5, with TRBD1 as a possible D gene (5 bases). There are 14 residues in the CDR3. Germline CDR1 is DFQATT and CDR2 is SNEGSKA (reference sequence). CDR3 coding DNA: TGCAGTGCTAGAAGAAGGACACTACAAGCGACCCAGTACTTC. This translates into CSARRRTLQATQYF.

This chain connects TRBV27 to TRBJ2-7; weak D call: TRBD2 (6 bases). Germline loops: CDR1 MNHEY, CDR2 SMNVEV (reference sequence). Deletions cut 5 bases from V and 6 bases from J, with 26 bases between. The CDR3 sequence is 17 residues long. CDR3 in DNA: TGTGCCAGCAGTCCCACCATCCGGGACTCCAGGAGGAGCGAGCAGTACTTC. The encoded protein is CASSPTIRDSRRSEQYF.

In this sample, this clonotype turned up a few times. A much larger clone is a single base away; this may be a read error. This chain links TRBV19 with TRBJ1-2; the match to TRBD1 covers 10 bases. Germline values: CDR1 LNHDA, CDR2 SQIVND (reference sequence). This CDR3 has 15 residues. The CDR3 protein is CAGSSRQGAFGGYTF. CDR3 nucleotide sequence: TGTGCCGGTAGTTCCCGACAGGGGGCTTTCGGTGGCTACACCTTC. The whole variable domain, filled in from reference TRBV19 and TRBJ1-2, reads DGGITQSPKYLFRKEGQNVTLSCEQNLNHDAMYWYRQDPGQGLRLIYYSQIVNDFQKGDIAEGYSVSREKKESFPLTVTSAQKNPTAFYLCAGSSRQGAFGGYTFGSGTRLTVV.

This clonotype has just one count. Given a much more abundant clone one base away, this may be a read error. The J gene is TRBJ2-3, the V gene TRBV6-1; D gene ambiguous. CDR1 is MNHNS, CDR2 SASEGT, per germline. The CDR3 contains 15 residues. CDR3: CACSEINFSTDTQYF. The CDR3 nucleotides are TGTGCCTGCAGTGAAATTAACTTTTCCACAGATACGCAGTATTTT.

This clonotype was seen more than once but under ten times. A much larger clonotype is one base distant, so this may be a read error. This chain joins TRBV20-1 and TRBJ2-1; D perhaps matches TRBD2 (6 bases). The length of the CDR3 is 14 residues. Germline values: CDR1 DFQATT, CDR2 SNEGSKA (reference sequence). The V and J ends lost 2 bases and 9 bases respectively, with 17 bases between them. In DNA form, the CDR3 reads TGCAGTGCTAGACCCACCCCGACTAGAACTGAGCAGTTCTTC. It translates to CSARPTPTRTEQFF.

V and J are TRBV6-2 or TRBV6-3 and TRBJ2-6; D perhaps matches TRBD2 (5 bases). Germline CDR1 reads MNHEY; CDR2 reads SVGEGT. Between the trimmed V and J ends, which lost 6 bases and 0 bases, there was a span of 15 bases. The CDR3 runs 17 residues. This chain's CDR3 is CASREDRRDSGANVLTF. CDR3 in DNA: TGTGCCAGCAGAGAAGACCGACGGGACTCTGGGGCCAACGTCCTGACTTTC.

Concerning this clonotype itself: A single base separates this from a much larger clone, so it may be a read error. The rearrangement links TRBV6-4 to TRBJ2-1, with 10 bases aligning to TRBD2. This CDR3 comprises 14 residues. Germline V lookup: CDR1 MRHNA, CDR2 SNTAGT. The CDR3 here is CASTASGRRNEKFF. CDR3 bases: TGTGCCAGCACCGCTAGCGGGAGACGGAATGAGAAGTTCTTC.

The chain is built from TRBV5-5 and TRBJ2-2; 7 bases map to TRBD1. CDR3 size: 18 residues. The germline CDR1 and CDR2 sequences are SGHKS and YYEKEE (reference sequence). J was trimmed by 1 base and V by 4 bases; bases with no gene match: 13. The CDR3 sequence: CASSITGAAGVNTGELFF. CDR3 coding DNA: TGTGCCAGCAGCATTACAGGGGCCGCCGGGGTGAACACCGGGGAGCTGTTTTTT.

Ten or more counts support this clonotype. V usage is TRBV6-5 and J usage is TRBJ1-5; no clear D. Trimming stripped 6 bases from V and 4 bases from J, with 10 bases between. This CDR3 region has 13 residues. Germline loops: CDR1 MNHEY, CDR2 SVGAGI. This CDR3 is CASRYRLNQPQHF. For the CDR3, the DNA is TGTGCCAGCAGGTATCGACTGAATCAGCCCCAGCATTTT.

This chain joins TRBV13 and TRBJ2-3; no reliable D call. The V end was cut by 6 bases, the J end by 11 bases, with 24 bases between. In germline, CDR1 is PRHDT, CDR2 FYEKMQ (reference sequence). This CDR3 contains 15 residues. CDR3 nucleotide sequence: TGTGCCAGCAGACCGCGGAAGAGCTCCTACAATGAGCAGTATTTT. Translating gives CASRPRKSSYNEQYF.

This clonotype was counted many times. The CDR3 bases are TGCGCCAGCAGCCAAGACCCCCGGGCTAGCTCCTACAATGAGCAGTTCTTC. Its translation is CASSQDPRASSYNEQFF. The chain employs TRBV4-1 and TRBJ2-1; D uncertain. V lost 0 bases, J lost 0 bases, and 12 bases lay in between. Germline V gives CDR1 MGHRA, CDR2 YSYEKL. This CDR3 comprises 17 residues.

This clonotype was seen repeatedly, ten times or more. This chain links TRBV9 with TRBJ2-5; D is unclear. The germline V gene has CDR1 SGDLS and CDR2 YYNGEE. V was clipped by 0 bases and J by 2 bases, with 8 bases between them. The CDR3 has 14 residues. The CDR3 nucleotides read TGTGCCAGCAGCGTAGGGACGGTGCAAGAGACCCAGTACTTC. It codes for CASSVGTVQETQYF.

This clonotype was detected once. This chain connects TRBV25-1 to TRBJ2-3; maybe TRBD2 (6 bases). Between the trimmed V and J ends, which lost 4 bases and 2 bases, there was a span of 10 bases. Germline lookup yields CDR1 MGHDK and CDR2 SYGVNS. The CDR3 has 14 amino acids. CDR3 amino acids: CASSARGDTDTQYF. The CDR3 DNA is TGTGCCAGCAGTGCTCGCGGGGACACAGATACGCAGTATTTT. Filled out from reference TRBV25-1 and TRBJ2-3, the complete variable domain reads EADIYQTPRYLVIGTGKKITLECSQTMGHDKMYWYQQDPGMELHLIHYSYGVNSTEKGDLSSESTVSRIRTEHFPLTLESARPSHTSQYLCASSARGDTDTQYFGPGTRLTVL.

V gene TRBV2 combines with J gene TRBJ1-5; the D gene is possibly TRBD1 (5 bases). Trimming took off 6 bases at V and 2 bases at J, with 11 bases between the two ends. Germline V gene sequence: CDR1 SNHLY, CDR2 FYNNEI. The CDR3 length is 14 residues. In DNA form, the CDR3 reads TGTGCCAGCAGCGGGGGTGGGGGCAATCAGCCCCAGCATTTT. Its protein product is CASSGGGGNQPQHF.

This clonotype was found many times. The chain links TRBV10-3 to TRBJ2-1; D possibly corresponds to TRBD2 (5 bases). The germline gives CDR1 ENHRY, CDR2 SYGVKD. Deletions cut 2 bases from V and 6 bases from J, with 8 bases between. This CDR3 contains 13 residues. The CDR3 DNA sequence: TGTGCCATCAGTGAGCAAAGCGGCAATGAGCAGTTCTTC. Encoded protein: CAISEQSGNEQFF.

This clonotype has a count of ten or more. The chain employs TRBV20-1 and TRBJ1-2, with 8 bases fitting TRBD1. Unmatched junction bases numbered 5, after V lost 5 bases and J lost 0 bases. CDR3 length: 14 amino acids. CDR1 and CDR2 (germline): DFQATT, SNEGSKA (reference sequence). As DNA, the CDR3 is TGCAGTGCTCCCGGGACAGGTGCTAACTATGGCTACACCTTC. Translation gives CSAPGTGANYGYTF.

A word on this clonotype: A much bigger clone sits one base away, suggesting this may be a read error. V is TRBV12-3 or TRBV12-4 and J is TRBJ2-3; D possibly corresponds to TRBD2 (6 bases). The CDR3 runs to 15 residues. V lost 3 bases, J lost 5 bases, and 15 bases lay in between. CDR3 residues: CASSFDSLGGDTQYF. In DNA form, the CDR3 reads TGTGCCAGCAGTTTCGACTCTCTCGGGGGAGATACGCAGTATTTT.

Turning to this clonotype: A much more abundant neighbour one base away suggests this may be a read error. The chain employs TRBV7-8 and TRBJ2-7, with D maybe TRBD1 (5 bases). The CDR3 spans 13 residues. Per germline, CDR1 SGHVS and CDR2 FQNEAQ. Trimming removed 7 bases at V and 3 bases at J, with 13 bases between. The CDR3: CASTSYRNYEQYF. In nucleotides, the CDR3 is TGTGCCAGCACTTCGTACAGGAACTACGAGCAGTACTTC.

This clonotype was observed many times. One junction end does not reproduce the germline sequence, and a read error may be involved. The genes are TRBV7-6 and TRBJ2-6, with 9 bases that match TRBD1. Germline lookup yields CDR1 SGHVS and CDR2 FNYEAQ. This CDR3 comprises 17 residues. The CDR3 bases are TGTGCCGGCAGCCGGGACAGGGAGTCCTCTGGGGCCAACGTCCTGACTTTC. Encoded protein: CAGSRDRESSGANVLTF.

Remarks on this clonotype: A much larger clone is a single base away; this may be a read error. The final CDR3 position lacks the conserved phenylalanine or tryptophan, pointing to a likely read error. The V gene is TRBV18, the J gene TRBJ1-4; D unclear. This CDR3 comprises 13 residues. Germline assignment: CDR1 KGHSH and CDR2 LQKENI. Trimming took 4 bases from V and 5 from J, leaving 8 bases between them. The CDR3 bases are TGTGCCAGCTCACGTGGGAACAATGAAAAACTGTTTCTT. Translating it yields CASSRGNNEKLFL.

This clonotype was recorded many times. This sequence joins TRBV2 and TRBJ2-3, with 9 bases lining up with TRBD2. There are 14 residues in the CDR3. V trimming: 8 bases; J trimming: 2 bases; junction bases outside the gene matches: 5. Germline V CDR1 and CDR2: SNHLY, FYNNEI. The CDR3 DNA reads as TGTGCCAGCGGGGTAGCGGGAGCCACAGATACGCAGTATTTT. Its translation is CASGVAGATDTQYF.